This T cell receptor beta chain originates from a study of blood T cell repertoires in COVID-19. On the study more broadly: Sites across the United States, Italy and Spain contributed samples from acute and convalescent COVID-19.

A single count supports this clone. Germline V gives CDR1 SGDLS, CDR2 YYNGEE. V lost 0 bases to trimming and J lost 4 bases; unmatched junction nucleotides: 4. The CDR3 sequence is 15 residues long. Authors' analysis steps: Estimation of nucleated cell counts relied on the amplification of reference gene primers. TCRdb keeps only in-frame clones here, not all; method: immunoSEQ multiplex PCR. V, J and clone size are taken as reported in that table, and D and trimming were inferred from the DNA itself. Here the sample spans about 190,000 clones, approximately 91% being singletons. This receptor was obtained from an older man with active or convalescent COVID-19. What was sequenced was peripheral blood. The chain joins TRBV9 to TRBJ2-3; the match to TRBD2 covers 8 bases. The CDR3 nucleotides read TGTGCCAGCAGCGTAGCGGGACTAGTGGCAGATACGCAGTATTTT. This gives the protein CASSVAGLVADTQYF.